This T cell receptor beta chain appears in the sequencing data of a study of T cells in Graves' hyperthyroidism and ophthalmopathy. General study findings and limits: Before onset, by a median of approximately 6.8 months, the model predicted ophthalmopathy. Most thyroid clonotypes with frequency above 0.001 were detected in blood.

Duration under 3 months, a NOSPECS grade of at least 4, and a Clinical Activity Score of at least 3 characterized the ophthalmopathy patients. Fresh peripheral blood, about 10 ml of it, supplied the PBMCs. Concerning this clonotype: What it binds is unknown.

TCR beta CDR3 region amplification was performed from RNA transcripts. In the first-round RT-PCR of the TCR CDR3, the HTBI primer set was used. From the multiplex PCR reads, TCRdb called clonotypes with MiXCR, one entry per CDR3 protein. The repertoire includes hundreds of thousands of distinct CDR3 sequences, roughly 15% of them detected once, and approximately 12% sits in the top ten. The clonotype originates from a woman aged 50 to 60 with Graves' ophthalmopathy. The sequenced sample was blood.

CDR3 sequence reads: CASSYRTAFSGNTIYF. The CDR3 region has the DNA TGTGCCAGCAGTTACCGGACTGCATTCTCTGGAAACACCATATATTTT. The chain couples TRBV28 to TRBJ1-3; unclear D gene. The CDR3 loop spans 16 amino acids. In germline, CDR1 is MDHEN, CDR2 SYDVKM. With 4 bases removed from V and 0 bases from J, the gap between germline ends came to 13 bases.